In this sample, the clone carrying this T cell receptor (beta chain) turned up many times. These data come from a study of regulatory T cells in long-lasting Graves disease. Library construction for TCR beta used iRepertoire HTBI primers and Arm-PCR of CDR3 regions. Via MiXCR, TCRdb re-called the multiplex PCR reads, giving one row per CDR3 protein. The sample consists of 390,000 or so distinct CDR3 sequences, roughly 24% of them appearing once. This sample's time point: persistent/refractory GD, antithyroid drugs over 5 years with positive TRAb. Construction of the TCR library relied on RNA isolated from PBMCs. The CDR3 is 12 amino acids. Trimming took 7 bases from V and 4 from J; bases not matched to a gene: 1. The germline gives CDR1 MDHEN, CDR2 SYDVKM.

The chain is built from TRBV28 and TRBJ1-1; 9 nucleotides line up with TRBD1. This specimen consisted of peripheral blood mononuclear cells (PBMCs), obtained when the disease was refractory, from a patient treated with antithyroid drugs. The sequence was collected from a woman aged 40 to 50 with Graves disease. The CDR3 spells CASKTGGTEAFF. The CDR3 DNA follows: TGTGCCAGCAAGACAGGGGGCACTGAAGCTTTCTTT.